A single sample is the source of the 28 T cell receptor beta chains below, sequenced in a study of blood T cell repertoires in COVID-19. Using immunoSEQ multiplex PCR, the repertoire was profiled, and TCRdb retains in-frame clones only, with some absent. The sample consists of 20,000 to 30,000 clones, about 91% of them appearing once. The source material was peripheral blood. These receptors were obtained from a human donor in a cohort sampled during active COVID-19.

This chain links TRBV28 with TRBJ1-1, with D perhaps matching TRBD1 (5 bases). V shed 3 bases and J shed 3 bases, with 11 bases lying between them. The germline V gene has CDR1 MDHEN and CDR2 SYDVKM. The CDR3 contains 14 residues. The CDR3: CASSFVAGHTEAFF. CDR3 nucleotides: TGTGCCAGCAGTTTTGTGGCAGGGCACACTGAAGCTTTCTTT. Drawing the rest from reference TRBV28 and TRBJ1-1, the complete variable domain is DVKVTQSSRYLVKRTGEKVFLECVQDMDHENMFWYRQDPGLGLRLIYFSYDVKMKEKGDIPEGYSVSREKKERFSLILESASTNQTSMYLCASSFVAGHTEAFFGQGTRLTVV.

V and J are TRBV5-1 and TRBJ1-1, with TRBD1 matching 9 bases. The ends lost 4 bases at V and 2 bases at J; junction bases unmatched: 6. The CDR3 contains 15 residues. From germline, CDR1 is SGHRS and CDR2 YFSETQ. CDR3 DNA sequence: TGCGCCAGCAGCCGTAGACAGGGGGTAAACACTGAAGCTTTCTTT. Translation: CASSRRQGVNTEAFF.

The chain carries TRBV5-6 and TRBJ2-3; TRBD2 might be the D (5 bases). CDR1 and CDR2 from the germline V gene are SGHDT and YYEEEE. The CDR3 runs to 13 residues. V was shortened by 2 bases and J by 3 bases, with 7 bases between the two germline ends. The CDR3 is CASSLLGTDTQYF. CDR3 DNA: TGTGCCAGCAGCTTACTAGGGACAGATACGCAGTATTTT.

V usage is TRBV7-9 and J usage is TRBJ1-6; 8 bases are a match to TRBD1. The germline CDR1 and CDR2 sequences are SEHNR and FQNEAQ (reference sequence). The CDR3 covers 16 residues. V shed 5 bases, J shed 7 bases, and the junction held 10 bases outside the gene matches. CDR3 sequence reads: CASSGDRGIRNSPLHF. The CDR3 DNA reads TGTGCCAGCAGCGGAGACAGGGGTATCAGGAATTCACCCCTCCACTTT. Full variable domain (missing parts from reference TRBV7-9 and TRBJ1-6): DTGVSQNPRHKITKRGQNVTFRCDPISEHNRLYWYRQTLGQGPEFLTYFQNEAQLEKSRLLSDRFSAERPKGSFSTLEIQRTEQGDSAMYLCASSGDRGIRNSPLHFGNGTRLTVT.

This chain uses TRBV3-1 (or the pseudogene TRBV3-2) with TRBJ2-7, with TRBD2 matching 11 bases. This CDR3 spans 17 amino acids. Trimming cost V 2 bases and J 6 bases; bases outside gene matches: 12. The V gene's germline CDR1 is LGHDT and CDR2 YNNKEL (reference sequence). For the CDR3, the DNA is TGTGCCAGCAGCCAATATAGCGGGGGGGACAGGGCAGCCGAGCAGTACTTC. Translation gives CASSQYSGGDRAAEQYF.

The chain uses TRBV7-3 and TRBJ2-4; D perhaps matches TRBD2 (5 bases). CDR1 SGHTA and CDR2 FQGTGA come from the germline V gene. This CDR3 has 13 residues. Trimming stripped 6 bases from V and 9 bases from J, with 15 bases between. In DNA form, the CDR3 reads TGTGCCAGCAGTCAGTCGCAACGGGGCATTCAGTACTTC. Its translation: CASSQSQRGIQYF.

The genes are TRBV2 and TRBJ2-3, with 7 bases identical to TRBD2. The length of the CDR3 is 13 residues. The V gene end was trimmed by 7 bases and the J gene end by 6 bases; junction bases not matched to a gene: 7. Looked up from germline, CDR1 is SNHLY and CDR2 is FYNNEI. The CDR3 loop reads CASTLTSRDTQYF. The CDR3 coding sequence is TGTGCCAGCACCCTGACTAGCAGGGATACGCAGTATTTT.

The J gene is TRBJ2-5, the V gene TRBV30, with 8 bases lining up with TRBD2. The germline V gene encodes CDR1 GTSNPN and CDR2 SVGIG (reference sequence). Losses at the gene ends were 4 bases for V and 5 bases for J; bases not matched to a gene: 3. The length of the CDR3 is 12 residues. CDR3 in amino acids: CAWKRGRETQYF. Written as DNA, the CDR3 is TGTGCCTGGAAGCGGGGGCGGGAGACCCAGTACTTC.

The V call is TRBV2, the J call TRBJ2-5; TRBD1 aligns across 9 bases. CDR3 length: 13 amino acids. Germline V lookup: CDR1 SNHLY, CDR2 FYNNEI. Losses at the gene ends were 7 bases for V and 4 bases for J; bases not matched to a gene: 4. CDR3 protein: CASTPGQGETQYF. In DNA, the CDR3 is TGTGCCAGCACCCCGGGACAGGGAGAGACCCAGTACTTC.

The chain links TRBV5-6 to TRBJ1-2; weak D call: TRBD1 (6 bases). The CDR3 length is 17 residues. CDR1 is SGHDT, CDR2 YYEEEE, per germline. Deletions cut 4 bases from V and 8 bases from J, with 27 bases between. The CDR3 reads CASSRTRQASFRGGYTF. The DNA of the CDR3 is TGTGCCAGCAGCCGTACCAGACAGGCAAGTTTCCGTGGGGGCTACACCTTC.

The chain links TRBV25-1 to TRBJ1-1, with a weak D call TRBD1 (5 bases). The CDR3 is 12 amino acids. Germline V CDR1 and CDR2: MGHDK, SYGVNS. V lost 10 bases, J lost 1 base, and 10 bases lay in between. This chain's CDR3 is CATGGPNTEAFF. CDR3 nucleotides: TGTGCCACGGGGGGACCGAACACTGAAGCTTTCTTT.

This clone was seen only once. The CDR3 DNA reads as TGTGCCAGCAGCCAAGACCGGCAGCGCTACGAGCAGTACTTC. This encodes CASSQDRQRYEQYF. This chain links TRBV3-1 (or the pseudogene TRBV3-2) with TRBJ2-7; D is uncertain. Trimming took 0 bases from V and 3 from J, leaving 9 bases between them. CDR1 and CDR2 from the germline V gene are LGHDT and YNNKEL (reference sequence). The CDR3 runs to 14 residues.

The rearrangement links TRBV19 to TRBJ2-5, with a possible D match to TRBD1 (6 bases). The CDR3 totals 13 residues. With 6 bases removed from V and 6 bases from J, the gap between germline ends came to 14 bases. Germline CDR1 reads LNHDA; CDR2 reads SQIVND (reference sequence). The CDR3 reads CASSTGFTQTQYF. CDR3 in DNA: TGTGCCAGTAGCACAGGGTTTACGCAGACCCAGTACTTC.

Only one count was recorded for this clone. This sequence joins TRBV4-2 and TRBJ2-1, with 11 bases matching TRBD2. The CDR3 has 16 residues. V lost 2 bases and J lost 4; bases outside the gene matches: 4. Germline lookup yields CDR1 LGHNA and CDR2 YNFKEQ. CDR3 in amino acids: CASSQMGLAAYNEQFF. CDR3 sequence (DNA): TGTGCCAGCAGCCAAATGGGACTAGCGGCATACAATGAGCAGTTCTTC.

This clone came up a few times. The V and J genes are TRBV19 and TRBJ2-6; 10 bases match TRBD1. The germline gives CDR1 LNHDA, CDR2 SQIVND (reference sequence). This CDR3 spans 15 amino acids. V shed 10 bases, J shed 4 bases, and the junction held 7 bases outside the gene matches. CDR3 in DNA: TGTGCCACCCGACAGGGGGCGGCCGGGGCCAACGTCCTGACTTTC. Amino acid sequence: CATRQGAAGANVLTF.

This clone came up once. The CDR3 DNA sequence: TGTGCCAGCAGTAGCCGGACAGGCAACACTGAAGCTTTCTTT. This encodes CASSSRTGNTEAFF. This sequence joins TRBV6-5 and TRBJ1-1; 7 bases match TRBD1. The CDR3 contains 14 residues. Germline lookup yields CDR1 MNHEY and CDR2 SVGAGI. J lost 2 bases, V lost 5 bases, and 5 bases had no gene match.

In nucleotides, the CDR3 is TGTGCCAGCAGCCGGGGGTCGGAAGAGACCCAGTACTTC. Its protein product is CASSRGSEETQYF. This rearrangement joins TRBV7-6 to TRBJ2-5; TRBD2 is a possible D gene (6 bases). Trimming pared 5 bases from V and 3 bases from J, leaving 10 bases between. The length of the CDR3 is 13 residues. The germline V gene encodes CDR1 SGHVS and CDR2 FNYEAQ.

The chain recombines TRBV4-1 with TRBJ2-3; D is possibly TRBD1 (5 bases). V lost 2 bases and J 3 bases, leaving 18 bases between the germline ends. In germline, CDR1 is MGHRA, CDR2 YSYEKL. The CDR3 loop spans 17 amino acids. The CDR3 reads CASSQIPGIRGTDTQYF. Written as DNA, the CDR3 is TGCGCCAGCAGCCAAATCCCAGGGATAAGGGGTACAGATACGCAGTATTTT.

This clone was observed once. This chain uses TRBV19 with TRBJ1-2, with TRBD1 as a possible D gene (6 bases). V gave up 4 bases and J gave up 2 bases, with 11 bases separating them. Germline-derived CDR1 and CDR2 are LNHDA and SQIVND (reference sequence). This CDR3 has 14 residues. This chain's CDR3 is CASSRVGGNYGYTF. CDR3 DNA sequence: TGTGCCAGTAGTAGGGTAGGGGGAAACTATGGCTACACCTTC.

The genes are TRBV6-5 and TRBJ2-3; 12 bases map to TRBD2. Losses at the gene ends were 9 bases for V and 3 bases for J; bases not matched to a gene: 7. The CDR3 length is 15 residues. Germline loops: CDR1 MNHEY, CDR2 SVGAGI. In nucleotides, the CDR3 is TGTGCCAGTTCTCTAGCGGGGGGGCCAACAGATACGCAGTATTTT. Its translation: CASSLAGGPTDTQYF.

V usage is TRBV28 and J usage is TRBJ1-2, with 7 bases identical to TRBD1. Germline CDR1 reads MDHEN; CDR2 reads SYDVKM. The CDR3 runs 16 residues. With V trimmed by 3 bases and J by 1 base, 8 bases remained unmatched. In DNA, the CDR3 is TGTGCCAGCAGTTTGATAGGCAGGGGGTTTAACTATGGCTACACCTTC. Translated, it gives CASSLIGRGFNYGYTF.

V gene TRBV16 combines with J gene TRBJ1-1; D gene ambiguous. Trimming cost V 4 bases and J 6 bases, with 12 bases left between them. The CDR3 sequence is 13 residues long. CDR1 KGHSY and CDR2 FQNENV come from the germline V gene. The CDR3 loop is CASSPGPYSEAFF. The CDR3 DNA reads as TGTGCCAGCAGCCCCGGTCCATACTCTGAAGCTTTCTTT. The full variable domain, in which reference TRBV16 and TRBJ1-1 provide the parts outside the CDR3, is GEEVAQTPKHLVRGEGQKAKLYCAPIKGHSYVFWYQQVLKNEFKFLISFQNENVFDETGMPKERFSAKCLPNSPCSLEIQATKLEDSAVYFCASSPGPYSEAFFGQGTRLTVV.

The V and J genes are TRBV21-1 and TRBJ1-6; TRBD1 is the table's D call, not checked against the DNA. TRBV21-1 is marked as a pseudogene. This CDR3 comprises 16 residues. CDR3 nucleotides: TGTGCCAGCAGCAAAGGGGGTTGGGGGCCTAATTCACCCCTCCACTTT. This sequence encodes CASSKGGWGPNSPLHF.

The chain employs TRBV5-4 and TRBJ1-4; TRBD1 matches 8 bases. The V gene end was trimmed by 1 base and the J gene end by 8 bases; junction bases not matched to a gene: 4. This CDR3 has 14 amino acids. CDR1 SGHNT and CDR2 YYREEE come from the germline V gene (reference sequence). This CDR3 reads CASSLQGAEEKLFF. DNA of the CDR3: TGTGCCAGCAGCTTGCAGGGGGCCGAAGAAAAACTGTTTTTT. The complete variable domain, with remaining parts taken from reference TRBV5-4 and TRBJ1-4, reads ETGVTQSPTHLIKTRGQQVTLRCSSQSGHNTVSWYQQALGQGPQFIFQYYREEENGRGNFPPRFSGLQFPNYSSELNVNALELDDSALYLCASSLQGAEEKLFFGSGTQLSVL.

The rearrangement uses TRBV3-1 (or the pseudogene TRBV3-2) and TRBJ1-2; tentatively, D is TRBD1 (6 bases). V lost 2 bases and J 3 bases, leaving 22 bases between the germline ends. Per the germline V gene, CDR1 is LGHDT and CDR2 is YNNKEL (reference sequence). The CDR3 has 18 amino acids. The CDR3 sequence: CASSQQSHRAPKDYGYTF. DNA of the CDR3: TGTGCCAGCAGCCAACAATCACACAGGGCGCCAAAGGACTATGGCTACACCTTC.

The chain has TRBV19 and TRBJ1-2; D gene ambiguous. The CDR3 is made up of 14 amino acids. Germline V gene data show CDR1 as LNHDA and CDR2 as SQIVND (reference sequence). V lost 3 bases and J 0 bases, leaving 8 bases between the germline ends. The CDR3 spells CASSIHTTNYGYTF. The CDR3 DNA follows: TGTGCCAGTAGTATCCACACTACTAACTATGGCTACACCTTC.

The chain is built from TRBV28 and TRBJ1-4; D remains unclear. Per germline, CDR1 MDHEN and CDR2 SYDVKM. There are 18 residues in the CDR3. Trimming removed 3 bases at V and 0 bases at J, with 17 bases between. CDR3 region: CASSFRAGVLPTNEKLFF. The CDR3 DNA sequence: TGTGCCAGCAGTTTTAGGGCCGGGGTGCTTCCAACTAATGAAAAACTGTTTTTT. Full variable domain (missing parts from reference TRBV28 and TRBJ1-4): DVKVTQSSRYLVKRTGEKVFLECVQDMDHENMFWYRQDPGLGLRLIYFSYDVKMKEKGDIPEGYSVSREKKERFSLILESASTNQTSMYLCASSFRAGVLPTNEKLFFGSGTQLSVL.

The V and J genes are TRBV6-5 and TRBJ1-5; D is undetermined. V was pared by 5 bases and J by 4 bases, with 9 bases between. Germline V gene sequence: CDR1 MNHEY, CDR2 SVGAGI. The CDR3 runs 13 residues. In nucleotides, the CDR3 is TGTGCCAGCAGTAACCCGGGGAATCAGCCCCAGCATTTT. Protein sequence: CASSNPGNQPQHF.